These 20 T cell receptor beta chains came from one sample sequenced in a study of blood T cell repertoires in COVID-19. Data came from immunoSEQ multiplex PCR; TCRdb stores just in-frame clones and leaves some out. The table has some 190,000 clones, 70% to 90% seen once. Input material: peripheral blood. The receptors derive from a person between 65 and 79 years old with COVID-19, enrolled during active disease.

The V gene is TRBV7-6, the J gene TRBJ1-3; 7 bases line up with TRBD1. This CDR3 is built from 14 residues. Germline V CDR1 and CDR2: SGHVS, FNYEAQ. After removal of 4 bases from V and 4 bases from J, the junction contained 4 bases not matched to a gene. CDR3 loop: CASSSTGPGNTIYF. For the CDR3, the DNA is TGTGCCAGCAGCTCGACAGGGCCAGGAAACACCATATATTTT.

This chain joins TRBV7-8 and TRBJ2-5; D uncertain. The V end lost 3 bases, the J end lost 3 bases, and 11 bases lay between the germline ends. CDR3 length equals 14 residues. Germline CDR1 and CDR2: SGHVS and FQNEAQ. The CDR3 region is CASSFQPGEETQYF. CDR3 coding DNA: TGTGCCAGCAGCTTCCAGCCTGGAGAAGAGACCCAGTACTTC.

This rearrangement joins TRBV3-1 (or the pseudogene TRBV3-2) to TRBJ2-7; D remains ambiguous. The germline CDR1 and CDR2 sequences are LGHDT and YNNKEL (reference sequence). V dropped 0 bases and J dropped 3 bases, with 9 bases sitting between them. The CDR3 runs to 14 residues. The CDR3 loop reads CASSQELANYEQYF. CDR3 DNA: TGTGCCAGCAGCCAAGAATTGGCAAACTACGAGCAGTACTTC.

J is TRBJ1-5 and V is TRBV28; D gene ambiguous. Trimming stripped 2 bases from V and 9 bases from J, with 8 bases between. The CDR3 runs to 12 residues. Germline assignment: CDR1 MDHEN and CDR2 SYDVKM. CDR3 protein: CASSLKLWPQHF. The CDR3 nucleotides are TGTGCCAGCAGTTTAAAACTGTGGCCCCAGCATTTT.

V is TRBV30 and J is TRBJ2-7, with 9 bases that match TRBD1. Looked up from germline, CDR1 is GTSNPN and CDR2 is SVGIG (reference sequence). This CDR3 spans 12 amino acids. V dropped 6 bases and J dropped 6; count of bases not matched to a gene: 6. This chain's CDR3 is CACYRGLGEQYF. The CDR3, as DNA: TGTGCCTGTTACAGGGGGCTAGGCGAGCAGTACTTC.

The rearrangement joins TRBV3-1 (or the pseudogene TRBV3-2) to TRBJ2-5; 7 nucleotides match TRBD2. CDR3 size: 13 residues. CDR1 LGHDT and CDR2 YNNKEL come from the germline V gene (reference sequence). After removal of 1 base from V and 5 bases from J, the junction contained 1 base not matched to a gene. CDR3 in DNA: TGTGCCAGCAGCCAAGTCGGGGGGGAGACCCAGTACTTC. It encodes CASSQVGGETQYF.

The chain carries TRBV7-2 and TRBJ1-2; possibly TRBD1 for D (5 bases). Germline lookup yields CDR1 SGHTA and CDR2 FQGNSA. This CDR3 contains 14 residues. Trimming removed 5 bases from V and 6 bases from J, with 16 bases in between. The CDR3 sequence is CASSPRGLSDGYTF. Written as DNA, the CDR3 is TGTGCCAGCAGCCCGAGGGGACTTTCAGATGGCTACACCTTC.

The J gene is TRBJ2-7, the V gene TRBV7-3, with 8 bases that match TRBD1. J lost 7 bases, V lost 3 bases, and 8 bases had no gene match. This CDR3 has 14 residues. Per germline, CDR1 SGHTA and CDR2 FQGTGA. This CDR3 reads CASSLTGAVGEQYF. The CDR3 DNA reads as TGTGCCAGCAGCTTGACAGGGGCCGTAGGGGAGCAGTACTTC.

The J gene is TRBJ2-3, the V gene TRBV2, with D uncertain. The CDR3 is 15 residues long. V lost 1 base and J lost 0, with 8 bases in between. Germline V lookup: CDR1 SNHLY, CDR2 FYNNEI. The CDR3 sequence: CASSEGGPSTDTQYF. The CDR3 coding sequence is TGTGCCAGCAGTGAAGGCGGCCCTAGCACAGATACGCAGTATTTT.

The rearrangement links TRBV7-2 to TRBJ2-3; 9 bases are shared with TRBD2. The CDR3 loop spans 15 amino acids. The junction had 8 bases not matched to a gene; V was cut back by 5 bases and J by 5 bases. CDR1 is SGHTA and CDR2 is FQGNSA in the germline V gene. CDR3 sequence reads: CASSDSGSGKDTQYF. The CDR3 nucleotides are TGTGCCAGCAGCGATAGCGGGAGTGGTAAAGATACGCAGTATTTT. Full variable domain (missing parts from reference TRBV7-2 and TRBJ2-3): GAGVSQSPSNKVTEKGKDVELRCDPISGHTALYWYRQSLGQGLEFLIYFQGNSAPDKSGLPSDRFSAERTGGSVSTLTIQRTQQEDSAVYLCASSDSGSGKDTQYFGPGTRLTVL.

The chain is built from TRBV11-2 and TRBJ2-1; 7 bases align to TRBD2. With V trimmed by 2 bases and J by 1 base, 14 bases remained unmatched. The CDR3 spans 19 residues. Per the germline V gene, CDR1 is SGHAT and CDR2 is FQNNGV. The CDR3 spells CASSLIGGGNLGSYNEQFF. CDR3 in DNA: TGTGCCAGCAGCTTAATTGGCGGGGGTAATCTAGGATCCTACAATGAGCAGTTCTTC.

V gene TRBV7-2 combines with J gene TRBJ2-3, with TRBD1 identical over 7 bases. Germline V CDR1 and CDR2: SGHTA, FQGNSA. This CDR3 is 15 amino acids long. With 5 bases clipped from V and 4 bases from J, the junction kept 9 bases outside the gene matches. The CDR3 reads CASSTRQGRADTQYF. The CDR3 bases are TGTGCCAGCAGCACCCGACAGGGCCGGGCAGATACGCAGTATTTT.

In this sample, this clone turned up a few times. The chain combines TRBV28 with TRBJ2-2; TRBD2 aligns across 8 bases. V lost 4 bases, J lost 6 bases, and 7 bases stayed unmatched. This CDR3 region has 15 residues. Per the germline V gene, CDR1 is MDHEN and CDR2 is SYDVKM. DNA for the CDR3: TGTGCCAGCAGTTATAGCGGGGTCCGCTCCGGGGAGCTGTTTTTT. Translated, it gives CASSYSGVRSGELFF. Full variable domain (rest looked up from reference TRBV28 and TRBJ2-2): DVKVTQSSRYLVKRTGEKVFLECVQDMDHENMFWYRQDPGLGLRLIYFSYDVKMKEKGDIPEGYSVSREKKERFSLILESASTNQTSMYLCASSYSGVRSGELFFGEGSRLTVL.

The gene calls are TRBV19 and TRBJ2-1; 12 nucleotides match TRBD2. The CDR3 runs 18 residues. V shed 7 bases, J shed 6 bases, and the junction held 16 bases outside the gene matches. Germline V gives CDR1 LNHDA, CDR2 SQIVND (reference sequence). The CDR3 loop is CASTPGLAGRRRSNEQFF. CDR3 nucleotides: TGTGCCAGTACCCCAGGACTAGCGGGAAGAAGGAGGAGCAATGAGCAGTTCTTC.

V and J are TRBV24-1 and TRBJ1-5; no clear D gene. V lost 5 bases, J lost 6 bases, and 13 bases lay in between. Germline V gene sequence: CDR1 KGHDR, CDR2 SFDVKD. CDR3 length: 14 amino acids. The chain's CDR3 is CATSGSHSGQPQHF. The CDR3 nucleotides read TGTGCCACCAGTGGAAGCCACAGCGGTCAGCCCCAGCATTTT.

CDR3 sequence reads: CASSTRVNQPQHF. The CDR3, as DNA: TGTGCCAGCAGCACTAGGGTAAACCAGCCCCAGCATTTT. The genes are TRBV6-2 or TRBV6-3 and TRBJ1-5; D is unclear. The V end lost 6 bases, the J end lost 7 bases, and 13 bases lay between the germline ends. This CDR3 contains 13 residues. Germline V gene sequence: CDR1 MNHEY, CDR2 SVGEGT.

This clone appeared a single time. V and J are TRBV28 and TRBJ1-6; D remains ambiguous. Germline V gene sequence: CDR1 MDHEN, CDR2 SYDVKM. CDR3 length equals 14 residues. V lost 5 bases, J lost 10 bases, and 15 bases lay in between. The CDR3 here is CASSILHEGSPLHF. CDR3 nucleotides: TGTGCCAGCAGTATACTCCACGAGGGATCACCCCTCCACTTT.

The chain employs TRBV20-1 and TRBJ1-1, with 7 positions matching TRBD1. The germline gives CDR1 DFQATT, CDR2 SNEGSKA (reference sequence). Losses at the gene ends were 7 bases for V and 10 bases for J; bases not matched to a gene: 6. The CDR3 is made up of 10 amino acids. DNA for the CDR3: TGCAGTGGAACAGGGGTGGGAGCTTTCTTT. Its protein product is CSGTGVGAFF.

This clone showed up just once. The chain couples TRBV27 to TRBJ2-3; the D gene is possibly TRBD2 (5 bases). This CDR3 region has 15 residues. The V and J ends lost 8 bases and 2 bases respectively, with 17 bases between them. The germline gives CDR1 MNHEY, CDR2 SMNVEV (reference sequence). The DNA for the CDR3 is TGTGCCAGCGCCCTAGGGAGCATTGACACAGATACGCAGTATTTT. Translating it yields CASALGSIDTDTQYF.

This chain connects TRBV5-1 to TRBJ2-5; no reliable D call. V lost 0 bases and J lost 5, with 17 bases in between. The CDR3 is 16 residues long. The germline CDR1 and CDR2 sequences are SGHRS and YFSETQ. CDR3 in amino acids: CASSLGMAPYGETQYF. The CDR3 DNA reads as TGCGCCAGCAGCTTGGGAATGGCCCCCTACGGGGAGACCCAGTACTTC.